The 31 T cell receptor beta chains given below trace back to one sample, sequenced in a study of tissue T cells after allogeneic stem cell transplantation. Method: immunoSEQ multiplex PCR; TCRdb's copy keeps in-frame clones and lacks some. Seen here are about 48,000 clones, 73% observed once, and the top ten hold around 0.5%. Sequenced sample: sorted cells pooled from one or two spleens. The receptors were gathered from a pool of C57BL/6 mice in good health.

Note on this clone: The gene names here belong to mouse. The read halts 1 residue ahead of the CDR3 end, with the missing end drawn from the germline J gene. This chain joins TRBV29 and TRBJ1-2, with 8 bases lining up with TRBD1. The CDR3 has 15 residues. Germline CDR1 reads MSHET; CDR2 reads SYDVDS. V gave up 5 bases and J gave up 0 bases; unmatched junction bases: 5. The CDR3 DNA, read in part, is TGTGCTAGCAGTCCCGGGACAGGAGCAAACTCCGACTACACC. This sequence encodes CASSPGTGANSDYT. In full, the CDR3 reads CASSPGTGANSDYTF.

On this clone: These gene names are mouse names. Here the CDR3 reads CASGDDQGGNSPLYF. The DNA read from the CDR3 is TGTGCCAGCGGTGATGATCAGGGCGGGAATTCGCCCCTCTAC. The gene calls are TRBV13-2 and TRBJ1-6; D possibly corresponds to TRBD1 (5 bases). The CDR3 end falls 1 residue outside the read, so it is completed with the germline J gene. TRBJ1-6 is flagged as an ORF with uncertain function. The V gene lost 0 bases and the J gene lost 7 bases, with 11 bases spanning the gap. The germline CDR1 and CDR2 sequences are NNHNN and SYGAGS (reference sequence). This CDR3 contains 15 residues.

Points on this clone: Gene names refer to mouse genes. The CDR3 goes on 1 residue after the read ends, and that part is filled in from the germline J gene. V and J are TRBV23 and TRBJ2-5; TRBD1, as called in the table, went unchecked against the DNA. The CDR3 runs 15 residues. Germline V gene lookup returns CDR1 KGHTA and CDR2 FQNQQP. CDR3 sequence reads: CSSSQRQINQDTQYF. The covered CDR3 bases are TGCTCCAGCAGTCAAAGACAGATTAACCAAGACACCCAGTAC.

To note about this clone: These gene names are mouse names. The CDR3 extends 1 residue past the end of the read, so its final part is completed from the germline J gene. This chain links TRBV24 with TRBJ2-3; TRBD2 matches 7 bases. This CDR3 has 16 residues. Germline CDR1 KGHTA, CDR2 FRNEEI. After removal of 1 base from V and 0 bases from J, the junction contained 4 bases not matched to a gene. The CDR3 sequence is CASSLWGGSSAETLYF. The CDR3 DNA, read in part, is TGTGCCAGCAGTCTGTGGGGGGGGTCTAGTGCAGAAACGCTGTAT.

Worth noting for this clone: Gene names follow the mouse nomenclature. The read falls 1 residue short of the CDR3 end, and the missing part is taken from the germline J gene. The genes are TRBV13-3 and TRBJ2-1; D unresolved. V lost 3 bases and J lost 1, with 5 bases in between. The CDR3 consists of 13 residues. CDR1 NNHDY and CDR2 SYVADS come from the germline V gene. The CDR3 loop reads CASSAGNYAEQFF. The CDR3 DNA, read in part, is TGTGCCAGCAGTGCCGGGAACTATGCTGAGCAGTTC.

Note on this clone: Gene names follow the mouse nomenclature. The read falls 1 residue short of the CDR3 end, and the missing part is taken from the germline J gene. This chain uses TRBV12-2 with TRBJ1-4, with 7 bases fitting TRBD1. The J segment lost 1 base and the V segment lost 6 bases, leaving 4 bases of the junction unmatched. Germline V gives CDR1 SGHLS, CDR2 HYDKME. The CDR3 covers 14 residues. CDR3 amino acids: CASNRDSSNERLFF. Partial CDR3 DNA: TGTGCCAGCAACCGGGACAGTTCCAACGAAAGATTATTT. The variable domain in full, with the rest retrieved from reference TRBV12-2 and TRBJ1-4, is NSGVVQSPRYIIKGKGERSILKCIPISGHLSVAWYQQTQGQELKFFIQHYDKMERDKGNLPSRFSVQQFDDYHSEMNMSALELEDSAVYFCASNRDSSNERLFFGHGTKLSVL.

Details on this clone: All gene names here are mouse names. Incomplete CDR3 DNA: TGTGCAAGCAGCTCACCCTGGGGGGGCCGCCAAGACACCCAGTAC. This gives the protein CASSSPWGGRQDTQY. The CDR3 reads in full as CASSSPWGGRQDTQYF. The genes are TRBV16 and TRBJ2-5; TRBD2 matches 10 bases. Read data end 1 residue before the CDR3 end; the end is taken from the germline J gene. The length of the CDR3 is 16 residues. J was trimmed by 2 bases and V by 4 bases; bases with no gene match: 6. Germline assignment: CDR1 SGHSA and CDR2 FRNQAP.

This clone was seen a handful of times. Gene names are mouse gene names. The CDR3 end is not reached by the read, which stops 1 residue before it; the germline J gene fills it in. Other nucleotide sequences in the sample specify the same CDR3. This rearrangement joins TRBV19 to TRBJ2-7; D gene unclear. Germline CDR1 is FNHDT and CDR2 is SITEND (reference sequence). The CDR3 loop spans 11 amino acids. Between the trimmed V and J ends, which lost 0 bases and 7 bases, there was a span of 5 bases. CDR3 bases read: TGTGCCAGCAGTATAGAGGGCGAACAGTAC. Its protein is CASSIEGEQY. The entire CDR3 protein is CASSIEGEQYF.

Worth noting for this clone: The genes and germline here are from mouse. The CDR3 is CAWSWGDNNQAPLF. CDR3 bases read: TGTGCCTGGAGCTGGGGGGATAACAACCAGGCTCCGCTT. The chain combines TRBV31 with TRBJ1-5; TRBD1 is a possible D gene (5 bases). The CDR3 end lies 1 residue beyond the end of the read and is filled in from the germline J gene. Trimming removed 3 bases at V and 0 bases at J, with 9 bases between. This CDR3 has 14 amino acids. Germline V gene data show CDR1 as GKSSPN and CDR2 as SITVG.

On this clone: Gene labels here are mouse ones. The CDR3 protein is CATSRDWASAETLYF. The CDR3 DNA, read in part, is TGTGCCACTAGCCGGGACTGGGCTAGTGCAGAAACGCTGTAT. The J gene is TRBJ2-3, the V gene TRBV12-1; 9 nucleotides agree with TRBD2. The read stops 1 residue short of the end of the CDR3; the missing end is completed from the germline J gene. The V segment lost 8 bases and the J segment 0 bases; nucleotides outside the gene matches: 8. Germline values: CDR1 SGHSN, CDR2 HYEKVE. There are 15 residues in the CDR3.

To note about this clone: The genes are named according to mouse. The read gets to within 1 residue of the CDR3 end, and the germline J gene fills in the rest. The chain joins TRBV1 to TRBJ1-1, with a possible D match to TRBD1 (5 bases). CDR3 length equals 12 residues. With 2 bases removed from V and 6 bases from J, the gap between germline ends came to 7 bases. CDR1 is NSQYPW, CDR2 LRSPGD, per germline (reference sequence). CDR3 DNA (partial): TGCACCTGCAGTGCACCGGGACCAGAAGTCTTC. It is translated as CTCSAPGPEVF. The whole CDR3 protein reads CTCSAPGPEVFF.

This clone was seen a handful of times. Germline and genes: mouse. The read finishes 1 residue shy of the CDR3 end, and the germline J gene is used to complete it. The sample carries other DNA sequences with the same CDR3. The chain employs TRBV12-2 and TRBJ2-2; tentatively, D is TRBD1 (6 bases). The CDR3 spans 14 residues. CDR1 is SGHLS, CDR2 HYDKME, per germline. With 4 bases removed from V and 1 base from J, the gap between germline ends came to 9 bases. The CDR3 loop reads CASSLDRNTGQLYF. The DNA read from the CDR3 is TGTGCCAGCTCCCTGGACAGAAACACCGGGCAGCTCTAC.

This clone was found once. These gene names are mouse names. The read ends 1 residue shy of where the CDR3 ends; the end is completed using the germline J gene. The V gene is TRBV19, the J gene TRBJ2-5; 9 nucleotides line up with TRBD2. The CDR3 has 14 residues. Germline CDR1 and CDR2: FNHDT and SITEND (reference sequence). Unmatched junction bases numbered 4, after V lost 2 bases and J lost 6 bases. This CDR3 reads CASSIAGGEDTQYF. Incomplete CDR3 DNA: TGTGCCAGCAGTATTGCTGGGGGGGAGGACACCCAGTAC.

To note about this clone: The listed genes are named as in mouse. The sequence runs out 1 residue before the end of the CDR3; the remainder is reconstructed from the germline J gene. The chain joins TRBV1 to TRBJ1-4; D gene unclear. The germline CDR1 and CDR2 sequences are NSQYPW and LRSPGD (reference sequence). The CDR3 totals 14 residues. V was cut by 3 bases and J by 3 bases, with 8 bases left in between. Incomplete CDR3 DNA: TGCACCTGCAGTGCGAGACATACCAACGAAAGATTATTT. As protein: CTCSARHTNERLF. The whole CDR3 sequence is CTCSARHTNERLFF.

In the case of this clone: Gene names denote mouse genes. Read data end 1 residue before the CDR3 end; the end is taken from the germline J gene. The chain couples TRBV29 to TRBJ1-4; D is possibly TRBD1 (5 bases). V was clipped by 0 bases and J by 7 bases, with 12 bases between them. CDR3 length: 15 amino acids. Germline values: CDR1 MSHET, CDR2 SYDVDS. The sequenced part of the CDR3 DNA is TGTGCTAGCAGTTTATCAAAGGGGAGGGGCGAAAGATTATTT. Its translation: CASSLSKGRGERLF. The whole CDR3 reads CASSLSKGRGERLFF.

Worth noting for this clone: The germline and genes are mouse ones. The CDR3 extends 1 residue past the end of the read, so its final part is completed from the germline J gene. The chain joins TRBV3 to TRBJ2-2, with D hard to call. V gave up 5 bases and J gave up 1 base, with 8 bases separating them. Germline V lookup: CDR1 SNHLY, CDR2 FYNGKV (reference sequence). This CDR3 has 14 residues. Partial CDR3 DNA: TGTGCCAGCAGCCCTCAAAGAAACACCGGGCAGCTCTAC. This codes for CASSPQRNTGQLY. The complete CDR3 reads CASSPQRNTGQLYF.

Points on this clone: Germline and genes: mouse. The CDR3 end falls 1 residue outside the read, so it is completed with the germline J gene. This sequence joins TRBV19 and TRBJ2-1, with TRBD2 matching 9 bases. This CDR3 is built from 16 residues. Germline CDR1 reads FNHDT; CDR2 reads SITEND (reference sequence). V shed 4 bases, J shed 3 bases, and the junction held 8 bases outside the gene matches. CDR3 in amino acids: CASSSSLWGGYAEQFF. Incomplete CDR3 DNA: TGTGCCAGCAGTTCTTCTCTCTGGGGGGGCTATGCTGAGCAGTTC.

Note on this clone: The listed genes are named as in mouse. The part of the CDR3 DNA that was read is TGTGCCTGGAGTCTACTCAAACCCAACCAGGCTCCGCTT. This codes for CAWSLLKPNQAPL. The entire CDR3 protein is CAWSLLKPNQAPLF. This sequence joins TRBV31 and TRBJ1-5; the D is unclear. The read falls 1 residue short of the CDR3 end, and the missing part is taken from the germline J gene. The CDR3 sequence is 14 residues long. V shed 0 bases and J shed 3 bases, with 9 bases lying between them. Germline values: CDR1 GKSSPN, CDR2 SITVG.

A note on this clone: Germline and genes: mouse. The read finishes 1 residue shy of the CDR3 end, and the germline J gene is used to complete it. The chain carries TRBV19 and TRBJ1-1; D might be TRBD1 (5 bases). This CDR3 contains 13 residues. V gave up 5 bases and J gave up 0 bases, with 8 bases separating them. In germline, CDR1 is FNHDT, CDR2 SITEND (reference sequence). The CDR3 reads CASSRQPNTEVFF. CDR3 DNA, as far as it was read: TGTGCCAGCAGCCGACAGCCAAACACAGAAGTCTTC.

On this clone itself: The gene names given are mouse names. The sequenced fragment ends 1 residue before the CDR3 boundary, so the rest is inferred from the germline J gene. The chain combines TRBV2 with TRBJ2-2, with TRBD1 as a possible D gene (6 bases). This CDR3 is built from 16 residues. V was cut by 2 bases and J by 0 bases, with 10 bases left in between. CDR1 and CDR2 from the germline V gene are LGHNA and YSYQKL. The CDR3 DNA, read in part, is TGTGCCAGCAGCCAATCGGGACATACAAACACCGGGCAGCTCTAC. Amino acids: CASSQSGHTNTGQLY. The whole CDR3 sequence reads CASSQSGHTNTGQLYF.

As concerns this clone: The gene symbols are mouse symbols. The CDR3 goes on 1 residue after the read ends, and that part is filled in from the germline J gene. The V gene is TRBV16, the J gene TRBJ1-1; D is ambiguous. Germline V gives CDR1 SGHSA, CDR2 FRNQAP. Trimming shortened V by 5 bases and J by 3 bases, and 10 bases separated the two germline ends. The length of the CDR3 is 13 residues. This CDR3 reads CASSPRWDTEVFF. The sequenced CDR3 bases are TGTGCAAGCAGCCCCCGATGGGACACAGAAGTCTTC.

Notes on this clone: Genes and germline come from the mouse. The missing CDR3 end, 1 residue past where the read stops, is filled in from the germline J gene. This sequence joins TRBV30 and TRBJ2-7; tentatively, D is TRBD1 (5 bases). The V and J ends lost 0 bases and 4 bases respectively, with 10 bases between them. The germline gives CDR1 SQVVS, CDR2 ANEGSEA. CDR3 size: 13 residues. Partial CDR3 DNA: TGTAGTTCTAGAGATGCCAGGGTTTATGAACAGTAC. Encoded protein: CSSRDARVYEQY. The entire CDR3 protein is CSSRDARVYEQYF.

Comment on this clone: The genes are named according to mouse. The CDR3 goes on 1 residue after the read ends, and that part is filled in from the germline J gene. The chain employs TRBV3 and TRBJ2-5, with 10 bases fitting TRBD2. Germline V gene sequence: CDR1 SNHLY, CDR2 FYNGKV (reference sequence). The CDR3 totals 16 residues. J was trimmed by 0 bases and V by 5 bases; bases with no gene match: 5. The CDR3: CASSPWGGLNQDTQYF. The CDR3 bases that were read are TGTGCCAGCAGCCCCTGGGGGGGCCTTAACCAAGACACCCAGTAC. Supplemented by reference TRBV3 and TRBJ2-5, the full variable domain reads GPKVLQIPSHQIIDMGQMVTLNCDPVSNHLYFYWYKQILGQQMEFLVNFYNGKVMEKSKLFKDQFSVERPDGSYFTLKIQPTALEDSAVYFCASSPWGGLNQDTQYFGPGTRLLVL.

Note on this clone: All gene names here are mouse names. The read is 1 residue too short to cover the CDR3 end, so that end is filled in from the germline J gene. The chain couples TRBV5 to TRBJ2-2; 7 bases line up with TRBD2. Losses at the gene ends were 0 bases for V and 0 bases for J; bases not matched to a gene: 1. This CDR3 spans 16 amino acids. Germline V CDR1 and CDR2: LGHNA, YNLKQL (reference sequence). The CDR3 bases that were read are TGTGCCAGCAGCCAAGACTGGGGGTCAAACACCGGGCAGCTCTAC. This sequence encodes CASSQDWGSNTGQLY. The full-length CDR3 reads as CASSQDWGSNTGQLYF.

A note on this clone: All gene names here are mouse names. The CDR3 end lies 1 residue beyond the end of the read and is filled in from the germline J gene. The genes are TRBV1 and TRBJ2-4, with TRBD2 identical over 8 bases. The CDR3 consists of 14 residues. Germline CDR1 is NSQYPW and CDR2 is LRSPGD (reference sequence). With 5 bases clipped from V and 1 base from J, the junction kept 2 bases outside the gene matches. The covered CDR3 bases are TGCACCTGCAGTCGGGGGGGCGGTCAAAACACCTTGTAC. Its translation is CTCSRGGGQNTLY. The whole CDR3 sequence is CTCSRGGGQNTLYF.

Of note for this clone: Genes and germline are mouse. The read comes to an end 1 residue before the CDR3 does, leaving the germline J gene to fill in the end. Other nucleotide sequences from this sample produce the same CDR3. The V call is TRBV5, the J call TRBJ2-1; TRBD2 might be the D (6 bases). The germline gives CDR1 LGHNA, CDR2 YNLKQL (reference sequence). The CDR3 is 15 residues long. V gave up 0 bases and J gave up 3 bases, with 9 bases separating them. The CDR3 DNA, read in part, is TGTGCCAGCAGCCAAGATCCGGGGGGCTATGCTGAGCAGTTC. Translation: CASSQDPGGYAEQF. The entire CDR3 is CASSQDPGGYAEQFF.

Turning to this clone: Genes and germline are mouse. The CDR3 is cut off 1 residue early in the read; its end comes from the germline J gene. J is TRBJ2-7 and V is TRBV29; 7 bases are shared with TRBD1. After removal of 7 bases from V and 4 bases from J, the junction contained 4 bases not matched to a gene. The CDR3 consists of 12 residues. Germline V gene sequence: CDR1 MSHET, CDR2 SYDVDS. CDR3 in amino acids: CASTPGQYEQYF. Incomplete CDR3 DNA: TGTGCTAGCACCCCGGGACAGTATGAACAGTAC.

Remarks on this clone: Genes and germline are mouse. The CDR3 extends 1 residue past the end of the read, so its final part is completed from the germline J gene. The gene calls are TRBV31 and TRBJ1-4; D is unclear. This CDR3 comprises 15 residues. V lost 0 bases and J 0 bases, leaving 8 bases between the germline ends. Germline CDR1 and CDR2: GKSSPN and SITVG. Incomplete CDR3 DNA: TGTGCCTGGAGTCTAGGGAGGGTTTCCAACGAAAGATTATTT. It encodes CAWSLGRVSNERLF. The whole CDR3 is CAWSLGRVSNERLFF. The full variable domain, completed using reference TRBV31 and TRBJ1-4, is AQTIHQWPVAEIKAVGSPLSLGCTIKGKSSPNLYWYWQATGGTLQQLFYSITVGQVESVVQLNLSASRPKDDQFILSTEKLLLSHSGFYLCAWSLGRVSNERLFFGHGTKLSVL.

Notes on this clone: Gene names refer to mouse genes. Coverage ceases 1 residue before the CDR3 finishes, and the germline J gene fills in the end. V and J are TRBV16 and TRBJ2-4; D remains unclear. The germline V gene has CDR1 SGHSA and CDR2 FRNQAP. The V end lost 0 bases, the J end lost 0 bases, and 4 bases lay between the germline ends. CDR3 length equals 14 residues. The CDR3 bases that were read are TGTGCAAGCAGCTTAGAGGAGAGTCAAAACACCTTGTAC. Translation: CASSLEESQNTLY. In full, the CDR3 is CASSLEESQNTLYF.

This clone has just one count. The gene symbols are mouse symbols. With the read ending 1 residue before the CDR3 end, the germline J gene is used to fill in that end. The chain uses TRBV3 and TRBJ1-1; a weak D match, TRBD1 (5 bases). V was trimmed by 5 bases and J by 0 bases, leaving 10 bases between them. The CDR3 totals 14 residues. In germline, CDR1 is SNHLY, CDR2 FYNGKV (reference sequence). The covered CDR3 bases are TGTGCCAGCAGCCCGGGGCTTGCAAACACAGAAGTCTTC. This encodes CASSPGLANTEVF. The whole CDR3 is CASSPGLANTEVFF.

Remarks on this clone: Genes here carry mouse names. Partial CDR3 DNA: TGTGCTAGCAGTAGGAGGGACGGCACCGGGCAGCTCTAC. It codes for CASSRRDGTGQLY. The complete CDR3 protein is CASSRRDGTGQLYF. The rearrangement uses TRBV17 and TRBJ2-2; D could derive from TRBD1 or TRBD2 (5 bases each). Read data end 1 residue before the CDR3 end; the end is taken from the germline J gene. In germline, CDR1 is MNHDT, CDR2 YYDKIL. This CDR3 comprises 14 residues. Deletions cut 3 bases from V and 4 bases from J, with 9 bases between.